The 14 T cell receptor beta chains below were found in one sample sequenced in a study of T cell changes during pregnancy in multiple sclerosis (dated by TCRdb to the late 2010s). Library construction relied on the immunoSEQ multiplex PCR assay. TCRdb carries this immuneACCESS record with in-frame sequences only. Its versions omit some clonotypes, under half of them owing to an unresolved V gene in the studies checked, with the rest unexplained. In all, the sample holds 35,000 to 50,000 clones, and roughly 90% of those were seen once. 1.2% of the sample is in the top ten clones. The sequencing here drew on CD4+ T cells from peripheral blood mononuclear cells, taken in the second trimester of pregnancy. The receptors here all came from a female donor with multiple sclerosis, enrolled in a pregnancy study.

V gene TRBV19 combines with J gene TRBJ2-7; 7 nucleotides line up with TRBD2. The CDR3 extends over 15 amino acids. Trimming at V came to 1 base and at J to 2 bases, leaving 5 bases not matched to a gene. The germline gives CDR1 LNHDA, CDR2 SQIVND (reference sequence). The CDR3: CASSIAGGITYEQYF. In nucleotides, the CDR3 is TGTGCCAGTAGTATAGCGGGAGGCATAACCTACGAGCAGTACTTC.

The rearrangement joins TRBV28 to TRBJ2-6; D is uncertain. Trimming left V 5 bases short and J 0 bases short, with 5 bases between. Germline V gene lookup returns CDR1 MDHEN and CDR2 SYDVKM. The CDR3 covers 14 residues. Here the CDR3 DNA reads TGTGCCAGCAGTATTAGCTCTGGGGCCAACGTCCTGACTTTC. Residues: CASSISSGANVLTF.

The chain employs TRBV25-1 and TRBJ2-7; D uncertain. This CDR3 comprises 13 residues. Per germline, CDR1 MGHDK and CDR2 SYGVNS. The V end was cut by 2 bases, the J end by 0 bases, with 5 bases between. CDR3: CASSEISSYEQYF. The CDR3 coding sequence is TGTGCCAGCAGTGAAATTAGCTCCTACGAGCAGTACTTC.

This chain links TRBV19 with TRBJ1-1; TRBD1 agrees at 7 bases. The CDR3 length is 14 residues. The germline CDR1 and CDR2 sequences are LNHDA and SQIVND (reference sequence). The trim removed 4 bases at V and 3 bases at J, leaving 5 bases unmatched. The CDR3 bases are TGTGCCAGTAGTAGGGGGACAGCGGACACTGAAGCTTTCTTT. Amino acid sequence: CASSRGTADTEAFF. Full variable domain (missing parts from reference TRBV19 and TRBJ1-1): DGGITQSPKYLFRKEGQNVTLSCEQNLNHDAMYWYRQDPGQGLRLIYYSQIVNDFQKGDIAEGYSVSREKKESFPLTVTSAQKNPTAFYLCASSRGTADTEAFFGQGTRLTVV.

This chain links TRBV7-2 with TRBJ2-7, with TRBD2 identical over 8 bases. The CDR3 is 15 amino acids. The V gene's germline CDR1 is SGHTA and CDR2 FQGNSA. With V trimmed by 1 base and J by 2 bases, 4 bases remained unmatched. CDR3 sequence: CASSLVGTSTYEQYF. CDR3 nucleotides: TGTGCCAGCAGCTTAGTGGGGACTAGTACCTACGAGCAGTACTTC.

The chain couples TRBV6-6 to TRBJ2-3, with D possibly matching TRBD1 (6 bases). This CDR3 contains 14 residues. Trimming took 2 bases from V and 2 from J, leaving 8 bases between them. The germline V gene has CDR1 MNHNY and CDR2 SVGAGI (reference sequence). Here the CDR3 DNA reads TGTGCCAGCAGTTACAGGGACAACACAGATACGCAGTATTTT. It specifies CASSYRDNTDTQYF.

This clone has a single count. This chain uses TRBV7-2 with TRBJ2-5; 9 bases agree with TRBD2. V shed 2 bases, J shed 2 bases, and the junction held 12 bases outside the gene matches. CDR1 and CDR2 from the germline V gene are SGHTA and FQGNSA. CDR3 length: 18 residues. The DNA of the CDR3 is TGTGCCAGCAGCTTACGTCCAGCGGGAGGCGTTGCACAAGAGACCCAGTACTTC. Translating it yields CASSLRPAGGVAQETQYF.

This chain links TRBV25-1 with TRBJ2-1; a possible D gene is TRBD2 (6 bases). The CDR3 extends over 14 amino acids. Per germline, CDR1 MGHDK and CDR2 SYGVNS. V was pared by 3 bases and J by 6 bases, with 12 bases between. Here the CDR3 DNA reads TGTGCCAGCAGTGATCCTAGCGTTTCCAATGAGCAGTTCTTC. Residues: CASSDPSVSNEQFF.

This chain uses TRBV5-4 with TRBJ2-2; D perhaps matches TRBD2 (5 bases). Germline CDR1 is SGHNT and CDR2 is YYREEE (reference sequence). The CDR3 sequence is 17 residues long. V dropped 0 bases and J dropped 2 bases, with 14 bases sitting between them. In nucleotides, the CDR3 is TGTGCCAGCAGCTTGGATCAGTGGCGGACTAACACCGGGGAGCTGTTTTTT. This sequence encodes CASSLDQWRTNTGELFF.

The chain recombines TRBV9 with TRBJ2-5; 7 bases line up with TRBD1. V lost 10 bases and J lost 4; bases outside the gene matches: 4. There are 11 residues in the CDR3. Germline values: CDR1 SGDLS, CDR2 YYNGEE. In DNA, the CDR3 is TGTGCCTACAGGGGATCAGAGACCCAGTACTTC. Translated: CAYRGSETQYF.

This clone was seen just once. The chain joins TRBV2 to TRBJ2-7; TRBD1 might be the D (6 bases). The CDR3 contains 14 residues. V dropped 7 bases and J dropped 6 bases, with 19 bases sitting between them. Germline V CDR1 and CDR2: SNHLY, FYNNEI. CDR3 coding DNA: TGTGCCAGCACCCCGGCTCTCCAAGGGGGCGAGCAGTACTTC. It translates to CASTPALQGGEQYF. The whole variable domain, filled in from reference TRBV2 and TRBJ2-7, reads EPEVTQTPSHQVTQMGQEVILRCVPISNHLYFYWYRQILGQKVEFLVSFYNNEISEKSEIFDDQFSVERPDGSNFTLKIRSTKLEDSAMYFCASTPALQGGEQYFGPGTRLTVT.

The CDR3 spells CASSPGTGGNQPQHF. For the CDR3, the DNA is TGTGCCAGCTCACCAGGGACAGGGGGCAATCAGCCCCAGCATTTT. This chain links TRBV18 with TRBJ1-5; TRBD1 matches at 10 bases. The CDR3 covers 15 residues. Germline CDR1 KGHSH, CDR2 LQKENI. The V segment lost 2 bases and the J segment 2 bases; nucleotides outside the gene matches: 0.

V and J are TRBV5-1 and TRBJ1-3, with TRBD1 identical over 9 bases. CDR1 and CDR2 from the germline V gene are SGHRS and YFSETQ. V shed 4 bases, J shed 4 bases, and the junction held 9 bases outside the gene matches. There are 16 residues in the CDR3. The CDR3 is CASSPPGQGLGNTIYF. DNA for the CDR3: TGCGCCAGCAGCCCCCCGGGACAGGGATTAGGAAACACCATATATTTT. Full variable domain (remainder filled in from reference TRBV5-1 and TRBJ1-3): KAGVTQTPRYLIKTRGQQVTLSCSPISGHRSVSWYQQTPGQGLQFLFEYFSETQRNKGNFPGRFSGRQFSNSRSEMNVSTLELGDSALYLCASSPPGQGLGNTIYFGEGSWLTVV.

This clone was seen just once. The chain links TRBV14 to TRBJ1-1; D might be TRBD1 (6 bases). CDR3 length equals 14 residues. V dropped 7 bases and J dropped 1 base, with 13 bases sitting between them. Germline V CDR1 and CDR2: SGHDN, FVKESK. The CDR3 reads CASKEGVTNTEAFF. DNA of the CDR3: TGTGCCAGCAAAGAGGGGGTAACGAACACTGAAGCTTTCTTT.